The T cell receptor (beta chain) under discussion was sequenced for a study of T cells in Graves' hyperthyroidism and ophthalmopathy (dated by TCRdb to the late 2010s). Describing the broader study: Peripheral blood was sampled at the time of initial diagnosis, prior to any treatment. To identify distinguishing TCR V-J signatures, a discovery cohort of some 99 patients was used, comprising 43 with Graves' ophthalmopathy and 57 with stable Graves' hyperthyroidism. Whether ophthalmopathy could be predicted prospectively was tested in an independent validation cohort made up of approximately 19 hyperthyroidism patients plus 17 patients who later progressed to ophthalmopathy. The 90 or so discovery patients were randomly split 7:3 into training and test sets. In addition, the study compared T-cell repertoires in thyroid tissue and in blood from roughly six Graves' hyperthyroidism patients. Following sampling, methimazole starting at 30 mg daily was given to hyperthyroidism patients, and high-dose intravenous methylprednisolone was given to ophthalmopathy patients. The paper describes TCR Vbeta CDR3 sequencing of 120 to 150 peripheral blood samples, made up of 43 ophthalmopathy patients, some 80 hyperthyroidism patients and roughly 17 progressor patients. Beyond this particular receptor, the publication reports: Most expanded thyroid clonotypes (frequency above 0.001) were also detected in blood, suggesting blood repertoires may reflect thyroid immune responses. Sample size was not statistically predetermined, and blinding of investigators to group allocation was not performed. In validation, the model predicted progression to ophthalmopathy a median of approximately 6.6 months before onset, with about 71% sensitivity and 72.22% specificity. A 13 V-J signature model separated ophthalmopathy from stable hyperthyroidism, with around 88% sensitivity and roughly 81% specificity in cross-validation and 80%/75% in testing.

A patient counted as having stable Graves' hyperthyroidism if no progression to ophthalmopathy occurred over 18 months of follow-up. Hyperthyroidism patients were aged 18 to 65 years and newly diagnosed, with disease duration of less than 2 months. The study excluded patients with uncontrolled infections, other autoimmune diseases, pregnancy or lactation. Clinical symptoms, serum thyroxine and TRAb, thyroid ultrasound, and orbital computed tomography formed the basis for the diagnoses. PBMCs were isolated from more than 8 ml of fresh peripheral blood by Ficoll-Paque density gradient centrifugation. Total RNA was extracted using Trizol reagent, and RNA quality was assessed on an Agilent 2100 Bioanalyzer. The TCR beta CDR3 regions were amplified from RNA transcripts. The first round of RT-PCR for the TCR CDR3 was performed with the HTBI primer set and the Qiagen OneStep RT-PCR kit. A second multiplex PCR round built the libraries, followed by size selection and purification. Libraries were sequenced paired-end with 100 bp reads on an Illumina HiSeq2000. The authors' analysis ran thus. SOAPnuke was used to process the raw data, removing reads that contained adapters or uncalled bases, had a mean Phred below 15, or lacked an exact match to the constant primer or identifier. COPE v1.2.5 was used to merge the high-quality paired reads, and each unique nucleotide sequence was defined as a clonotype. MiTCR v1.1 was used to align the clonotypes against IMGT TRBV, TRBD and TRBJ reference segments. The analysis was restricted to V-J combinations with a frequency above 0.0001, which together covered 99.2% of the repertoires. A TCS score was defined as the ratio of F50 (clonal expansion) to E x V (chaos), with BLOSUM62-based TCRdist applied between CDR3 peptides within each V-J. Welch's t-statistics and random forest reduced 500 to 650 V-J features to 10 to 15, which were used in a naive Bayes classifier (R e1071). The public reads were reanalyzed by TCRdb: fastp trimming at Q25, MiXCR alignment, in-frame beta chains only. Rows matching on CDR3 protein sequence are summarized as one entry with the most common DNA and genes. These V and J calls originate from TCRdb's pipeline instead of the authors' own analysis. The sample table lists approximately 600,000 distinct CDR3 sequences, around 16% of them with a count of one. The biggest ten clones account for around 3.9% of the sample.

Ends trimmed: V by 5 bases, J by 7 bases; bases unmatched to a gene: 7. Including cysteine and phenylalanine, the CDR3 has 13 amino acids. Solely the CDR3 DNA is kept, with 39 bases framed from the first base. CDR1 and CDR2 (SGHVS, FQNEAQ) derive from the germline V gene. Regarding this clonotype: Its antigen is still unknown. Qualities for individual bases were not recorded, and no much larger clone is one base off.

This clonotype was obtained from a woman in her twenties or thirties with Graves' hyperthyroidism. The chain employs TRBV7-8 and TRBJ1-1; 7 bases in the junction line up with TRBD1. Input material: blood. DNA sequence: TGTGCCAGCAGCGTCACCAGGGGGGATGAAGCTTTCTTT. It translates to CASSVTRGDEAFF.